This T cell receptor beta chain was captured by sequencing in a study of T cell repertoires in cytomegalovirus infection. This clonotype was seen repeatedly, ten times or more. Via MiXCR, TCRdb re-called the reads, giving one row per CDR3 protein. Of some 300,000 distinct CDR3 sequences in the sample, 17% are singletons; the top ten hold 9.5% to 15%. Sequenced input: PBMCs. The source of this sequence is a human donor in good health (CMV status not recorded). Some clones in this sample may be carry-over from other donors' samples.

CDR3 region: CASSYSATGQGAYEQYF. CDR3 DNA: TGTGCCAGCAGTTACTCGGCAACCGGACAGGGAGCCTACGAGCAGTACTTC. The gene calls are TRBV6-5 and TRBJ2-7; 8 nucleotides line up with TRBD1. Germline V gene data show CDR1 as MNHEY and CDR2 as SVGAGI. This CDR3 is 17 amino acids long. V shed 0 bases, J shed 2 bases, and the junction held 9 bases outside the gene matches.